A selection of T cell receptor beta chains follows, all from one sample in a study of T cells in Graves' hyperthyroidism and ophthalmopathy. TCRdb re-called the multiplex PCR reads with MiXCR, one entry per CDR3 protein. The profile shows hundreds of thousands of distinct CDR3 sequences, roughly 15% of them singletons. Material for sequencing was blood. The receptors originated from a woman in her thirties or forties with Graves' hyperthyroidism. Both conserved end residues are part of each CDR3. The order of the fields is D gene, J gene, V gene, clone size, CDR3 protein, CDR3 DNA. A D gene is named only where the DNA matches it firmly. Size is omitted from some rows. Given values are once, few, many or a class for expanded clones.

d_call: .
j_call: TRBJ2-2
v_call: TRBV7-9
clone_size: medium-sized
cdr3_aa: CASSPRGELFF
cdr3_nt: TGTGCCAGCAGCCCCCGCGGGGAGCTGTTTTTT

d_call: TRBD2
j_call: TRBJ2-1
v_call: TRBV27
clone_size: many
cdr3_aa: CASSLGLAGLYNEQFF
cdr3_nt: TGTGCCAGCAGTTTAGGGCTAGCGGGACTCTACAATGAGCAGTTCTTC

d_call: .
j_call: TRBJ1-2
v_call: TRBV29-1
clone_size: .
cdr3_aa: CSVEGEDYGYTF
cdr3_nt: TGCAGCGTTGAAGGCGAGGACTATGGCTACACCTTC

d_call: .
j_call: TRBJ2-2
v_call: TRBV6-5
clone_size: .
cdr3_aa: CASNYDGRRTGELFF
cdr3_nt: TGTGCCAGCAATTACGATGGAAGGAGGACCGGGGAGCTGTTTTTT

d_call: TRBD1
j_call: TRBJ2-3
v_call: TRBV5-1
clone_size: many
cdr3_aa: CASSGTELTDTQYF
cdr3_nt: TGCGCCAGCAGCGGGACAGAGCTCACAGATACGCAGTATTTT

d_call: .
j_call: TRBJ2-7
v_call: TRBV7-8
clone_size: .
cdr3_aa: CASSLASPAGSVEREQYF
cdr3_nt: TGTGCCAGCAGCTTAGCGAGTCCCGCAGGCAGCGTCGAACGCGAGCAGTACTTC

d_call: TRBD1
j_call: TRBJ2-1
v_call: TRBV20-1
clone_size: many
cdr3_aa: CSARGDRGGNEQFF
cdr3_nt: TGCAGTGCTAGAGGGGACAGGGGAGGGAATGAGCAGTTCTTC

d_call: .
j_call: TRBJ1-1
v_call: TRBV5-1
clone_size: few
cdr3_aa: CASSVDGYTEAFF
cdr3_nt: TGCGCCAGCAGCGTAGACGGATACACTGAAGCTTTCTTT

d_call: TRBD1
j_call: TRBJ2-1
v_call: TRBV29-1
clone_size: .
cdr3_aa: CSVPGTGVLREQFF
cdr3_nt: TGCAGCGTTCCCGGGACAGGGGTGTTGAGGGAGCAGTTCTTC

d_call: .
j_call: TRBJ2-1
v_call: TRBV15
clone_size: many
cdr3_aa: CATSRPGAEGYNEQFF
cdr3_nt: TGTGCCACCAGCAGACCAGGGGCAGAGGGATACAATGAGCAGTTCTTC

d_call: .
j_call: TRBJ2-1
v_call: TRBV5-1
clone_size: .
cdr3_aa: CASSLGQRDNEQFF
cdr3_nt: TGCGCCAGCAGCTTGGGGCAGAGAGACAATGAGCAGTTCTTC

d_call: .
j_call: TRBJ2-3
v_call: TRBV5-4
clone_size: .
cdr3_aa: CASSFKYLDTQYF
cdr3_nt: TGTGCCAGCAGCTTTAAGTATTTAGATACGCAGTATTTT

d_call: .
j_call: TRBJ1-3
v_call: TRBV28
clone_size: many
cdr3_aa: CASSWDIDSGNTIYF
cdr3_nt: TGTGCCAGCAGTTGGGACATAGACTCTGGAAACACCATATATTTT

d_call: TRBD2
j_call: TRBJ2-7
v_call: TRBV3-1
clone_size: many
cdr3_aa: CASSKNSGSYEQYF
cdr3_nt: TGTGCCAGCAGTAAGAATAGCGGGAGCTACGAGCAGTACTTC

d_call: TRBD1
j_call: TRBJ1-5
v_call: TRBV7-9
clone_size: few
cdr3_aa: CASSGTGGSRPQHF
cdr3_nt: TGTGCCAGCAGCGGAACAGGGGGCAGTAGGCCCCAGCATTTT

d_call: TRBD1
j_call: TRBJ1-1
v_call: TRBV11-3
clone_size: many
cdr3_aa: CASSPWTGADTEAFF
cdr3_nt: TGTGCCAGCAGCCCCTGGACAGGGGCGGACACTGAAGCTTTCTTT

d_call: .
j_call: TRBJ2-3
v_call: TRBV5-1
clone_size: many
cdr3_aa: CASSFQGTYTDTQYF
cdr3_nt: TGCGCCAGCAGCTTTCAGGGGACGTACACAGATACGCAGTATTTT

d_call: TRBD2
j_call: TRBJ2-7
v_call: TRBV5-1
clone_size: .
cdr3_aa: CASSYSAGGPGEQYF
cdr3_nt: TGCGCCAGCAGCTATTCAGCGGGAGGGCCTGGGGAGCAGTACTTC

d_call: .
j_call: TRBJ2-3
v_call: TRBV20-1
clone_size: many
cdr3_aa: CSGYSTSTDTQYF
cdr3_nt: TGCAGTGGGTATTCGACTAGCACAGATACGCAGTATTTT

d_call: .
j_call: TRBJ1-3
v_call: TRBV12-3/TRBV12-4
clone_size: many
cdr3_aa: CASSLSTLAISGNTIYF
cdr3_nt: TGTGCCAGCAGTCTATCGACATTGGCCATCTCTGGAAACACCATATATTTT

d_call: .
j_call: TRBJ2-7
v_call: TRBV6-1
clone_size: many
cdr3_aa: CASSERGRGEYEQYF
cdr3_nt: TGTGCCAGCAGTGAACGCGGCAGGGGGGAGTACGAGCAGTACTTC

d_call: TRBD2
j_call: TRBJ2-7
v_call: TRBV12-3/TRBV12-4
clone_size: many
cdr3_aa: CASSLPSGSWYEQYF
cdr3_nt: TGTGCCAGCAGTTTACCCAGCGGGAGTTGGTACGAGCAGTACTTC